This TCR beta chain was identified during a study of T cell responses to AZD1222 COVID-19 vaccine. Overall study findings and caveats: Donors in the cohort were predominantly white British and more often female, and clonal diversity was possibly underestimated. A rise in Spike-specific TCR breadth and depth followed two AZD1222 doses.

Sequencing used immunoSEQ multiplex PCR; TCRdb keeps in-frame clones, though not all of them. Of over 150,000 clones in the sample, roughly 92% were seen once. Germline V gene lookup returns CDR1 SGHTA and CDR2 FQGTGA. The ends lost 5 bases at V and 1 base at J; junction bases unmatched: 0. The CDR3 sequence is 13 residues long. Concerning this clone: The antigen is unknown.

The V and J genes are TRBV7-3 and TRBJ2-3; 7 nucleotides match TRBD2. Sequencing was performed on peripheral blood, taken on day 0 of AZD1222 vaccination. The sequence was obtained from an adult in good health. Written as DNA, the CDR3 is TGTGCCAGCAGCCGGGGGGGCACAGATACGCAGTATTTT. Its protein is CASSRGGTDTQYF.